Given below is one T cell receptor (beta chain) in context. Its specificity is unknown. Repertoires were generated with immunoSEQ multiplex PCR, while TCRdb's copy carries only in-frame clones and drops some. This sample has more than 75,000 clones, with about 85% found just once. From germline, CDR1 is SGDLS and CDR2 YYNGEE. This CDR3 has 16 amino acids. V was shortened by 0 bases and J by 0 bases, with 10 bases between the two germline ends. This entry is derived from a study of OX40 agonist ivuxolimab in advanced cancers. Across the study: As their treatment, patients were administered ivuxolimab, an agonistic anti-OX40 (CD134) antibody.

Study-level results: Normalized expansion of T-cell clones was also low for some nonresponders.

Individuals having autoimmune disease history or systemic immunosuppression were not enrolled. This receptor was taken from an adult with an advanced solid tumor such as melanoma, head and neck, liver or kidney cancer. The sample here was CD4+ or CD8+ T cells sorted from blood, taken in a trial of the OX40 agonist ivuxolimab. V is TRBV9 and J is TRBJ2-1; D is possibly TRBD2 (5 bases). CDR3 region: CASSVARGSSYNEQFF. The CDR3 DNA reads as TGTGCCAGCAGCGTAGCTCGAGGGAGCTCCTACAATGAGCAGTTCTTC.